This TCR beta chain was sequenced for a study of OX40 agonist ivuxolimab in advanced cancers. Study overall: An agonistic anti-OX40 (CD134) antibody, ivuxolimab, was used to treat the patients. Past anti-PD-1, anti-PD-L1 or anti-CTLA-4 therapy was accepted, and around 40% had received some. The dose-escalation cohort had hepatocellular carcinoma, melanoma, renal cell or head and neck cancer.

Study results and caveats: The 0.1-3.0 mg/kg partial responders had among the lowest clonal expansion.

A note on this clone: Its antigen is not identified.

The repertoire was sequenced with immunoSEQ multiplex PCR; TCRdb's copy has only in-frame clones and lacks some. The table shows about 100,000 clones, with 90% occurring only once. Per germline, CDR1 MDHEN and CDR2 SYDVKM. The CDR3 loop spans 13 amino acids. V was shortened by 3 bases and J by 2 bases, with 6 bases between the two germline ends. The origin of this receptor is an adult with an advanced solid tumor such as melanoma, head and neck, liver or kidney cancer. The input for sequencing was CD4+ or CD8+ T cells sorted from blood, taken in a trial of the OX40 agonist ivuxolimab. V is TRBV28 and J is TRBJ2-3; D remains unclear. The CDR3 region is CASSLAYTDTQYF. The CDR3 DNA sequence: TGTGCCAGCAGTTTGGCCTACACAGATACGCAGTATTTT.